This T cell receptor beta chain emerged from a study of blood T cell repertoires in COVID-19. Study-level information: Samples taken during acute and convalescent COVID-19 were collected in the United States, Italy and Spain. The analysed material was cDNA or gDNA that came from T cells, B-cell-depleted T cells, or PBMCs.

Original processing methods: Reference gene primers were amplified, and this amplification served to estimate nucleated cell counts. Assay: immunoSEQ multiplex PCR; the TCRdb copy retains only in-frame clones and omits some. V, J and clone size derive from that table, while D and trimming were established from the DNA sequence. The sample contains about 280,000 clones, approximately 83% of which appear only once. V lost 2 bases to trimming and J lost 1 base; unmatched junction nucleotides: 0. The CDR3 is 14 residues long. The V gene's germline CDR1 is SGHTA and CDR2 FQGNSA. This TCR was recovered from a human donor in a cohort sampled during active COVID-19. The material sequenced was peripheral blood. The chain employs TRBV7-2 and TRBJ2-3, with TRBD2 matching 7 bases. CDR3 sequence: CASSLLAGTDTQYF. As DNA, the CDR3 is TGTGCCAGCAGCTTACTAGCGGGCACAGATACGCAGTATTTT.